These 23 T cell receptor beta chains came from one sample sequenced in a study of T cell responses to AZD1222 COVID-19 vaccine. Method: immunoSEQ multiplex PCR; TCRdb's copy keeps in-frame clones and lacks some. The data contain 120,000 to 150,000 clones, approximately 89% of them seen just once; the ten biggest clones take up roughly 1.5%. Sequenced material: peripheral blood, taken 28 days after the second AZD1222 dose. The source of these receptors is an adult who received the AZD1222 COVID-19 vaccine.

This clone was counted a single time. CDR3 sequence reads: CASGPGGVTGELFF. CDR3 sequence (DNA): TGTGCTAGTGGTCCTGGAGGGGTCACCGGGGAGCTGTTTTTT. The rearrangement joins TRBV12-5 to TRBJ2-2, with TRBD2 as a possible D gene (6 bases). Trimming pared 5 bases from V and 4 bases from J, leaving 11 bases between. The CDR3 has 14 residues. In germline, CDR1 is LGHNT, CDR2 FRNRAP.

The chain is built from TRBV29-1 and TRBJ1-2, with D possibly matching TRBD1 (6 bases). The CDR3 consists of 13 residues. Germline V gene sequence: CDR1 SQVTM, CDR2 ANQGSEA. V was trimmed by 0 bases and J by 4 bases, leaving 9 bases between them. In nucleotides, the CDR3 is TGCAGCGTTGAAGAAGGGGGTGGCTATGGCTACACCTTC. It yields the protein CSVEEGGGYGYTF. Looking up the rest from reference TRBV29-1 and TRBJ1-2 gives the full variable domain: SAVISQKPSRDICQRGTSLTIQCQVDSQVTMMFWYRQQPGQSLTLIATANQGSEATYESGFVIDKFPISRPNLTFSTLTVSNMSPEDSSIYLCSVEEGGGYGYTFGSGTRLTVV.

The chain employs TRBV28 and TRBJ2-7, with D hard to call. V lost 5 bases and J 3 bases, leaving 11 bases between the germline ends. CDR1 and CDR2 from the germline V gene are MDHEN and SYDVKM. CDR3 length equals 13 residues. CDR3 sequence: CASSALTLYEQYF. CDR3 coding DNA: TGTGCCAGCAGTGCCCTGACCCTCTACGAGCAGTACTTC.

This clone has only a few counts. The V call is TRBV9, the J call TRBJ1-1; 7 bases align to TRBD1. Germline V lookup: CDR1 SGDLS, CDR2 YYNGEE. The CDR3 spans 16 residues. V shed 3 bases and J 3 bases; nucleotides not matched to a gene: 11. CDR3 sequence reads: CASSASGQTGYTEAFF. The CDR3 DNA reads TGTGCCAGCAGCGCCTCCGGGCAGACAGGGTACACTGAAGCTTTCTTT.

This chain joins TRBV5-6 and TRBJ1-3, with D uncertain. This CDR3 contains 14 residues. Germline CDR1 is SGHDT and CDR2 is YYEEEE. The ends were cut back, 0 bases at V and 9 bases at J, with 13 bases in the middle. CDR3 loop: CASSLGPDLGTIYF. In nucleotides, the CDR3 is TGTGCCAGCAGCTTGGGTCCGGACCTTGGCACCATATATTTT.

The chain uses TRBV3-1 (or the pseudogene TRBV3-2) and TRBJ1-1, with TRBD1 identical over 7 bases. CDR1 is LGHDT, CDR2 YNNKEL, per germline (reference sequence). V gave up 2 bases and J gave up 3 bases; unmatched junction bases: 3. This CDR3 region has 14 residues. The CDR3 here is CASSQLQGYTEAFF. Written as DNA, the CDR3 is TGTGCCAGCAGCCAACTACAGGGGTACACTGAAGCTTTCTTT.

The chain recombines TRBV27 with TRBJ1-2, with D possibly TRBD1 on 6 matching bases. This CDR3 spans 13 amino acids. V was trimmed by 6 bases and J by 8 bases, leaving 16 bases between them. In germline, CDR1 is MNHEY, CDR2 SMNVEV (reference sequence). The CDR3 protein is CASSLGGLGGYTF. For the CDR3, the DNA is TGTGCCAGCAGCCTCGGGGGGCTCGGGGGCTACACCTTC.

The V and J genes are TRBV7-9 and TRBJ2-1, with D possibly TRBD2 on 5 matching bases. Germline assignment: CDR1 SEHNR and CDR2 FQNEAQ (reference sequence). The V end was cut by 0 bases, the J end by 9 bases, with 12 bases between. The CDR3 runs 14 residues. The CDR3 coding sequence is TGTGCCAGCAGCTTAGCTGAGGGAAAGAGTGAGCAGTTCTTC. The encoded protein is CASSLAEGKSEQFF.

In DNA form, the CDR3 reads TGTGCCAGTAGTATAGACACTAGCGGCGACAATGAGCAGTTCTTC. Its translation: CASSIDTSGDNEQFF. The V and J genes are TRBV19 and TRBJ2-1; 8 bases agree with TRBD2. V shed 0 bases, J shed 5 bases, and the junction held 3 bases outside the gene matches. The CDR3 totals 15 residues. Looked up from germline, CDR1 is LNHDA and CDR2 is SQIVND (reference sequence). Full variable domain (rest looked up from reference TRBV19 and TRBJ2-1): DGGITQSPKYLFRKEGQNVTLSCEQNLNHDAMYWYRQDPGQGLRLIYYSQIVNDFQKGDIAEGYSVSREKKESFPLTVTSAQKNPTAFYLCASSIDTSGDNEQFFGPGTRLTVL.

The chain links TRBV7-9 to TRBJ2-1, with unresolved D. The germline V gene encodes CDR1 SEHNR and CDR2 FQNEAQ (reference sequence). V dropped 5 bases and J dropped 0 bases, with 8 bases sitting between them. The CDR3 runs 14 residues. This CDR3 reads CASSNPSSYNEQFF. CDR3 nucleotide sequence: TGTGCCAGCAGCAACCCAAGCTCCTACAATGAGCAGTTCTTC. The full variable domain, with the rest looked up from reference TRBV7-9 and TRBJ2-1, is DTGVSQNPRHKITKRGQNVTFRCDPISEHNRLYWYRQTLGQGPEFLTYFQNEAQLEKSRLLSDRFSAERPKGSFSTLEIQRTEQGDSAMYLCASSNPSSYNEQFFGPGTRLTVL.

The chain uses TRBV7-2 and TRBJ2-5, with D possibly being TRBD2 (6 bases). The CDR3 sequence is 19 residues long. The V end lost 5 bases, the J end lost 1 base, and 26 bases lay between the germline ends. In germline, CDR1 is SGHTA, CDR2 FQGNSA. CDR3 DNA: TGTGCCAGCAGCCGCGGGACCCTCGAACGCTGGGGGATCCAAGAGACCCAGTACTTC. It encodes CASSRGTLERWGIQETQYF.

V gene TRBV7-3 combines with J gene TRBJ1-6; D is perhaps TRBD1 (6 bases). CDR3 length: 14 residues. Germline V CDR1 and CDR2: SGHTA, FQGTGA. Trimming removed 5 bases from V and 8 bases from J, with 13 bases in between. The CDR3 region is CASSPTSGDSPLHF. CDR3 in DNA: TGTGCCAGCAGCCCCACGTCAGGGGATTCACCCCTCCACTTT.

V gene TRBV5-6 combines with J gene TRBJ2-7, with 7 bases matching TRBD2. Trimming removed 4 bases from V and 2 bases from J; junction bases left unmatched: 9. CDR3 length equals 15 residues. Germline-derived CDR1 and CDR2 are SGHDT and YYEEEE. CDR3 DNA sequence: TGTGCCAGCAGCGCGTTAACTAGCGATACCTACGAGCAGTACTTC. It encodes CASSALTSDTYEQYF.

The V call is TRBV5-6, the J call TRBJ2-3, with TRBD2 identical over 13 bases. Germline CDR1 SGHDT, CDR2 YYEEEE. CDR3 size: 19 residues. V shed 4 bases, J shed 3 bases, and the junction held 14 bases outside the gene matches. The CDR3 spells CASSHPGLAGPRATDTQYF. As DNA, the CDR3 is TGTGCCAGCAGCCACCCGGGACTAGCGGGACCCCGTGCAACAGATACGCAGTATTTT. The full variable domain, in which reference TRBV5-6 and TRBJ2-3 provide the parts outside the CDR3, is DAGVTQSPTHLIKTRGQQVTLRCSPKSGHDTVSWYQQALGQGPQFIFQYYEEEERQRGNFPDRFSGHQFPNYSSELNVNALLLGDSALYLCASSHPGLAGPRATDTQYFGPGTRLTVL.

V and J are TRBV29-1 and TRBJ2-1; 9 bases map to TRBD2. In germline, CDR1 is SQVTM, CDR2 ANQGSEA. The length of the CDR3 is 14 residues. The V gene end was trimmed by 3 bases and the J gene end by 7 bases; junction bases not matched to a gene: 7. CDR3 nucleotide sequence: TGCAGCGTTGAGCGTAGCGGGAGTGGTAATGAGCAGTTCTTC. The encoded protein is CSVERSGSGNEQFF.

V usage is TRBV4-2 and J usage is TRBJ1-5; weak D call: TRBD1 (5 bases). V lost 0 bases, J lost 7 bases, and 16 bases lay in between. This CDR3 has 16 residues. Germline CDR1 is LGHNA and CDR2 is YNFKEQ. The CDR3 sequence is CASSQEAGLGRQPQHF. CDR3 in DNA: TGTGCCAGCAGCCAAGAGGCGGGGCTCGGCAGGCAGCCCCAGCATTTT.

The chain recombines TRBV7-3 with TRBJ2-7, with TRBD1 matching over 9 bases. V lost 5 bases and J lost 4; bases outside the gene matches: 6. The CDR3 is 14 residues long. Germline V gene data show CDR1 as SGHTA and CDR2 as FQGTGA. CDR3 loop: CASSQGQGRYEQYF. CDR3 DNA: TGTGCCAGCAGCCAAGGACAGGGGAGGTACGAGCAGTACTTC.

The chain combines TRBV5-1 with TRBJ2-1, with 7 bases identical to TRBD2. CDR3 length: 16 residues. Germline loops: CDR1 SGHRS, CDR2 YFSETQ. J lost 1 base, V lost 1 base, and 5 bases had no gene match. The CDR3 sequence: CASSLSSLASYNEQFF. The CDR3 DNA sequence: TGCGCCAGCAGCTTGTCGTCACTAGCGTCCTACAATGAGCAGTTCTTC.

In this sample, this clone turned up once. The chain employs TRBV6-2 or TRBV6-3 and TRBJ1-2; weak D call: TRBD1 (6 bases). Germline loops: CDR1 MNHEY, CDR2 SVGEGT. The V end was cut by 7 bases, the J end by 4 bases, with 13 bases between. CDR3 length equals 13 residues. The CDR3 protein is CASNPTGPYGYTF. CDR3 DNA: TGTGCCAGCAACCCGACAGGTCCCTATGGCTACACCTTC.

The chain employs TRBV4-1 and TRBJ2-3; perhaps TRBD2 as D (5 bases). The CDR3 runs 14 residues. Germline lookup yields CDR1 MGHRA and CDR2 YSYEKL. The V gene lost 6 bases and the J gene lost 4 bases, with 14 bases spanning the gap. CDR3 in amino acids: CASREGLTPDTQYF. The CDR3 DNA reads TGCGCCAGCAGGGAAGGACTGACTCCAGATACGCAGTATTTT.

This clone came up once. This chain's CDR3 is CASSLLGEKLFF. CDR3 bases: TGTGCCAGCAGCTTATTGGGAGAAAAACTGTTTTTT. This chain connects TRBV7-9 to TRBJ1-4; D gene unclear. From germline, CDR1 is SEHNR and CDR2 FQNEAQ (reference sequence). V was cut by 2 bases and J by 8 bases, with 6 bases left in between. This CDR3 contains 12 residues.

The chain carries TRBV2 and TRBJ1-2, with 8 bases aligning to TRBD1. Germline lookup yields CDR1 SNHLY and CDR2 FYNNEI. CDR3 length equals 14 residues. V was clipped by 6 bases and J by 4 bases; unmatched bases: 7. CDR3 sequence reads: CASRDSGGPYGYTF. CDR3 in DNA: TGTGCCAGCAGGGATTCAGGGGGCCCCTATGGCTACACCTTC.

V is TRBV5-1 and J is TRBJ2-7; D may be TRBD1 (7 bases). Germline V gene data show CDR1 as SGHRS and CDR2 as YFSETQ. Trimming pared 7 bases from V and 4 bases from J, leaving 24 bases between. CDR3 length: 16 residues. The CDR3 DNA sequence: TGCGCCAGCGGCGCTACTACAACAGGGGCGGGGTACGAGCAGTACTTC. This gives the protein CASGATTTGAGYEQYF.